This T cell receptor (beta chain) is drawn from a study of blood T cells in healthy people across ages. Unmatched junction bases numbered 11, after V lost 4 bases and J lost 0 bases. The CDR3 sequence is 20 residues long. Germline assignment: CDR1 LGHNA and CDR2 YNFKEQ. Alongside a J-beta primer mix, a sample-barcoded 5' primer served in a second PCR lasting roughly 6 to 11 cycles. A single record per CDR3 protein comes from TCRdb applying MiXCR to the 5' RACE reads. The table shows about 720,000 distinct CDR3 sequences, with 20% to 25% occurring only once. The chain couples TRBV4-2 to TRBJ2-2, with 13 bases fitting TRBD2. This TCR was sampled from a man aged 65-85 years in good health. The sequenced sample consisted of blood. CDR3 nucleotide sequence: TGTGCCAGCAGCCGAAGCGGGACTAGCGGGGCCAACTCGAACACCGGGGAGCTGTTTTTT. Its protein is CASSRSGTSGANSNTGELFF.